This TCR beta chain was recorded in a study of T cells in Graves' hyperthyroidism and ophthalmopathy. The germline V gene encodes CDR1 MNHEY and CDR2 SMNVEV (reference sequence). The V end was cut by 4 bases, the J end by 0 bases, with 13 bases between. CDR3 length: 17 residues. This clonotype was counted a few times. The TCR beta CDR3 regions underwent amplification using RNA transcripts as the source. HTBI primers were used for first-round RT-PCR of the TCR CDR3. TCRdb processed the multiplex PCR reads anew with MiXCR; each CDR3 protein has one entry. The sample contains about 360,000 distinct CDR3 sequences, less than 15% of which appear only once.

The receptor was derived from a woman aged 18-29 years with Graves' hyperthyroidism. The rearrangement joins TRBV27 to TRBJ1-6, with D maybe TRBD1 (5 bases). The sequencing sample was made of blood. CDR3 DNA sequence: TGTGCCAGCAGTTCGGCCGGGGCCGACTCCTATAATTCACCCCTCCACTTT. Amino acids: CASSSAGADSYNSPLHF.